The 7 T cell receptor beta chains below were found in one sample sequenced in a study of blood T cell dynamics during melanoma immunotherapy. Profiled with immunoSEQ multiplex PCR; TCRdb holds only in-frame clones, not every one. The sample has about 16,000 clones, about nine tenths seen once. Indicated time point: pre-treatment baseline. The sequenced sample was blood, obtained from a patient treated with checkpoint blockade. The receptors here all came from a human donor with melanoma.

The V and J genes are TRBV7-6 and TRBJ2-7; 7 nucleotides agree with TRBD2. The CDR3 totals 13 residues. V lost 7 bases, J lost 0 bases, and 3 bases stayed unmatched. Germline V gene data show CDR1 as SGHVS and CDR2 as FNYEAQ. CDR3 protein: CASNSGPSYEQYF. CDR3 DNA: TGTGCCAGCAATAGCGGGCCCTCCTACGAGCAGTACTTC.

The chain has TRBV9 and TRBJ1-1; 8 bases are shared with TRBD1. The V gene's germline CDR1 is SGDLS and CDR2 YYNGEE. The V gene end was trimmed by 4 bases and the J gene end by 5 bases; junction bases not matched to a gene: 4. The CDR3 consists of 13 residues. CDR3 amino acids: CASSRTGRTEAFF. DNA for the CDR3: TGTGCCAGCAGCAGGACAGGGCGGACTGAAGCTTTCTTT.

This sequence joins TRBV30 and TRBJ2-5; D remains ambiguous. Trimming pared 5 bases from V and 5 bases from J, leaving 9 bases between. This CDR3 has 11 residues. The germline CDR1 and CDR2 sequences are GTSNPN and SVGIG (reference sequence). The CDR3 spells CAWGPWETQYF. As DNA, the CDR3 is TGTGCCTGGGGCCCGTGGGAGACCCAGTACTTC.

This clone was observed a handful of times. This CDR3 reads CASSQEQGATSNQPQHF. The CDR3 DNA reads TGTGCCAGCAGCCAAGAACAGGGCGCAACTAGCAATCAGCCCCAGCATTTT. The chain combines TRBV4-2 with TRBJ1-5, with a tentative D call TRBD1 (6 bases). Germline V gene sequence: CDR1 LGHNA, CDR2 YNFKEQ. The CDR3 contains 17 residues. V gave up 0 bases and J gave up 0 bases, with 12 bases separating them.

This clone was seen only a few times. CDR3 DNA: TGCGCCAGCAGCCAAGAAGGGATGGGAAATCTTCGGCAGTTCTTC. Residues: CASSQEGMGNLRQFF. The rearrangement joins TRBV4-3 to TRBJ2-1; D is ambiguous. The CDR3 consists of 15 residues. Per the germline V gene, CDR1 is LGHNA and CDR2 is YSLEER. V lost 0 bases and J 12 bases, leaving 18 bases between the germline ends.

The chain recombines TRBV5-3 with TRBJ1-1, with D unclear. TRBV5-3 is given ORF status, its function remaining uncertain. V lost 1 base to trimming and J lost 1 base, with 17 bases between them. The CDR3 covers 17 residues. DNA of the CDR3: TGTGCCAGAAGCTTGTGGTGCGCGGGCCCTCAGAACACTGAAGCTTTCTTT. Translation gives CARSLWCAGPQNTEAFF.

This chain connects TRBV7-9 to TRBJ2-7, with D perhaps matching TRBD2 (6 bases). The CDR3 is 13 amino acids. The germline CDR1 and CDR2 sequences are SEHNR and FQNEAQ (reference sequence). V lost 5 bases, J lost 7 bases, and 15 bases lay in between. CDR3 DNA sequence: TGTGCCAGCAGCGTCACCGGGAGCGGAGAGCAGTACTTC. This encodes CASSVTGSGEQYF.